This T cell receptor beta chain came from a study of T-cell memory formation after mild COVID-19. About the research overall: Among the donors, TCR clusters were largely specific to each donor.

Comment on this clonotype: The antigen remains undetermined.

The CDR3 totals 12 residues. The V gene lost 1 base and the J gene lost 3 bases, with 3 bases spanning the gap. Germline CDR1 is LGHDT and CDR2 is YNNKEL (reference sequence). TCRdb re-analysed the 5' RACE reads in MiXCR, keeping a single row per CDR3 protein. Among about 60,000 distinct CDR3 sequences listed, 9.5% to 15% were seen once. Study findings and constraints: A subset of responding clones appeared in pre-infection memory, suggesting cross-reactive memory joined. Chiefly within CM and EM were the contracting CD4+ clones; CD8+ ones were within EMRA.

Sequencing was performed on PBMCs or a T cell subset sorted from them (not recorded which). The source of this sequence is a man aged 18 to 30 who had mild COVID-19 (a few samples of this study predate the infection). Cell type and time point are not known. The rearrangement links TRBV3-1 to TRBJ1-1, with D hard to call. CDR3 bases: TGTGCCAGCAGCCAAGCGGACACTGAAGCTTTCTTT. Translating gives CASSQADTEAFF. The variable domain in full, with the rest retrieved from reference TRBV3-1 and TRBJ1-1, is DTAVSQTPKYLVTQMGNDKSIKCEQNLGHDTMYWYKQDSKKFLKIMFSYNNKELIINETVPNRFSPKSPDKAHLNLHINSLELGDSAVYFCASSQADTEAFFGQGTRLTVV.